Presented here are 11 T cell receptor beta chains from one specimen sequenced in a study of blood T cell repertoires in COVID-19. Produced via immunoSEQ multiplex PCR; TCRdb's table is partial and in-frame only. The data show about 240,000 clones, about four fifths seen once. What was sequenced was peripheral blood. The receptors derive from a woman between 70 and 85 years old with acute or convalescent COVID-19.

V gene TRBV7-9 combines with J gene TRBJ1-4; D not resolved. Germline assignment: CDR1 SEHNR and CDR2 FQNEAQ (reference sequence). Trimming removed 6 bases at V and 0 bases at J, with 11 bases between. This CDR3 is built from 15 residues. The CDR3 coding sequence is TGTGCCAGCAGATCTAGGCCTGCAACTAATGAAAAACTGTTTTTT. Translation: CASRSRPATNEKLFF.

The chain is built from TRBV5-1 and TRBJ1-3, with 12 positions matching TRBD1. V gave up 5 bases and J gave up 9 bases; unmatched junction bases: 18. The CDR3 runs 18 residues. Germline V gene sequence: CDR1 SGHRS, CDR2 YFSETQ. CDR3 sequence (DNA): TGCGCCAGCAGTTCGACGCTACCGGGACAGGGGGCTCGAGGCACCATATATTTT. As protein: CASSSTLPGQGARGTIYF.

The V call is TRBV6-5, the J call TRBJ1-2, with D perhaps TRBD1 (6 bases). The germline gives CDR1 MNHEY, CDR2 SVGAGI. The CDR3 length is 12 residues. V shed 7 bases and J shed 8 bases, with 14 bases lying between them. In DNA form, the CDR3 reads TGTGCCAGCACTTTCGGGGGGGCCGGCTACACCTTC. This sequence encodes CASTFGGAGYTF.

The V call is TRBV5-8, the J call TRBJ2-3; tentative D call: TRBD2 (6 bases). The CDR3 sequence is 14 residues long. Trimming removed 4 bases at V and 0 bases at J, with 9 bases between. The germline gives CDR1 SGHTS, CDR2 YDEGEE. Here the CDR3 DNA reads TGTGCCAGCAGCCGGAGGGTTAGCACAGATACGCAGTATTTT. This codes for CASSRRVSTDTQYF.

CDR3 DNA sequence: TGTGCCAGCAGCTCAGTACAGGGGGGGAATTCACCCCTCCACTTT. Amino acid sequence: CASSSVQGGNSPLHF. The V call is TRBV13, the J call TRBJ1-6; 8 bases are shared with TRBD1. V trimming: 4 bases; J trimming: 7 bases; junction bases outside the gene matches: 6. Germline V gene lookup returns CDR1 PRHDT and CDR2 FYEKMQ (reference sequence). CDR3 length: 15 residues.

J is TRBJ1-2 and V is TRBV28; tentative D call: TRBD1 (5 bases). In germline, CDR1 is MDHEN, CDR2 SYDVKM. This CDR3 region has 14 residues. V dropped 4 bases and J dropped 1 base, with 10 bases sitting between them. This CDR3 reads CASSSPQGNYGYTF. CDR3 in DNA: TGTGCCAGCAGTTCCCCGCAGGGTAACTATGGCTACACCTTC.

J is TRBJ2-5 and V is TRBV5-4; D ambiguous. Per the germline V gene, CDR1 is SGHNT and CDR2 is YYREEE (reference sequence). The V end lost 5 bases, the J end lost 0 bases, and 5 bases lay between the germline ends. CDR3 length: 12 amino acids. CDR3: CASSLHQETQYF. The DNA of the CDR3 is TGTGCCAGCAGTCTTCACCAAGAGACCCAGTACTTC.

The rearrangement links TRBV5-1 to TRBJ1-1; D possibly corresponds to TRBD1 (6 bases). Germline-derived CDR1 and CDR2 are SGHRS and YFSETQ. The CDR3 spans 15 residues. V was shortened by 0 bases and J by 4 bases, with 13 bases between the two germline ends. The CDR3 reads CASSLVARGGTEAFF. As DNA, the CDR3 is TGCGCCAGCAGCTTGGTGGCCAGGGGCGGCACTGAAGCTTTCTTT.

The chain has TRBV28 and TRBJ2-7; 7 bases are shared with TRBD1. Germline assignment: CDR1 MDHEN and CDR2 SYDVKM. The CDR3 is 16 residues long. With 3 bases clipped from V and 3 bases from J, the junction kept 11 bases outside the gene matches. The CDR3 loop is CASSFSQGFLDYEQYF. In DNA form, the CDR3 reads TGTGCCAGCAGTTTTTCACAGGGGTTCTTAGACTACGAGCAGTACTTC.

The CDR3 DNA sequence: TGTGCCAGCAGCGTGGCATCAGGGTTTTACACTGAAGCTTTCTTT. It is translated as CASSVASGFYTEAFF. This chain connects TRBV7-2 to TRBJ1-1; the D gene is possibly TRBD1 (5 bases). The CDR3 runs 15 residues. Trimming left V 5 bases short and J 3 bases short, with 16 bases between. From germline, CDR1 is SGHTA and CDR2 FQGNSA. The variable domain in full, completed from reference TRBV7-2 and TRBJ1-1, reads GAGVSQSPSNKVTEKGKDVELRCDPISGHTALYWYRQSLGQGLEFLIYFQGNSAPDKSGLPSDRFSAERTGGSVSTLTIQRTQQEDSAVYLCASSVASGFYTEAFFGQGTRLTVV.

V usage is TRBV6-5 and J usage is TRBJ1-6; D may be TRBD1 (5 bases). Trimming removed 2 bases from V and 14 bases from J, with 10 bases in between. The CDR3 extends over 12 amino acids. Germline-derived CDR1 and CDR2 are MNHEY and SVGAGI. CDR3 DNA: TGTGCCAGCAGTTACCGGGGACTCTCCCTCCACTTT. Protein sequence: CASSYRGLSLHF.